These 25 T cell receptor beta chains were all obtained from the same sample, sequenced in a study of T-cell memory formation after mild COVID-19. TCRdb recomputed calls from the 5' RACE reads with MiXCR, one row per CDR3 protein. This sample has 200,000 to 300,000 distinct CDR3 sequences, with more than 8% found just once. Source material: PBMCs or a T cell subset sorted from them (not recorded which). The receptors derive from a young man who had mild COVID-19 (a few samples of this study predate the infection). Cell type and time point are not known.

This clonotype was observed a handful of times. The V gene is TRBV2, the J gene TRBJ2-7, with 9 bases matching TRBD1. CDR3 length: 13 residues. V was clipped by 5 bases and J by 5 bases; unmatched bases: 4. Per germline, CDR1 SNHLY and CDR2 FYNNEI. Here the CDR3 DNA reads TGTGCCAGCAGTCGGGACAGGGAAGACGAGCAGTACTTC. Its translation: CASSRDREDEQYF. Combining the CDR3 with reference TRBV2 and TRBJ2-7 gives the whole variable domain EPEVTQTPSHQVTQMGQEVILRCVPISNHLYFYWYRQILGQKVEFLVSFYNNEISEKSEIFDDQFSVERPDGSNFTLKIRSTKLEDSAMYFCASSRDREDEQYFGPGTRLTVT.

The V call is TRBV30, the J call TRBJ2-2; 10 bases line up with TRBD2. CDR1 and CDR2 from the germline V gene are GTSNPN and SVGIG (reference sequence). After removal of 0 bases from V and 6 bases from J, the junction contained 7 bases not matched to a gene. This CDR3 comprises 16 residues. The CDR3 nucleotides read TGTGCCTGGAGTGTACCACCTAGCGGGGGTCCCGGGGAGCTGTTTTTT. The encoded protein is CAWSVPPSGGPGELFF.

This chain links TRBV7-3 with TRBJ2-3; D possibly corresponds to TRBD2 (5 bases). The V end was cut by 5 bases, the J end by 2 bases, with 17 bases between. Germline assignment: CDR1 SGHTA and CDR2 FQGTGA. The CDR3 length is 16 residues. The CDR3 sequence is CASSANRRVPTDTQYF. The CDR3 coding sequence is TGTGCCAGCAGCGCCAATAGGCGGGTACCCACAGATACGCAGTATTTT.

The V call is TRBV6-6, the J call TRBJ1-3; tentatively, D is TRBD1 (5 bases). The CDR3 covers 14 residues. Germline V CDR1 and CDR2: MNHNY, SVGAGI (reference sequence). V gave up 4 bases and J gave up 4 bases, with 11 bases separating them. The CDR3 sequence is CASSLGLQGNTIYF. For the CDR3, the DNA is TGTGCCAGCAGTTTGGGGCTCCAAGGAAACACCATATATTTT.

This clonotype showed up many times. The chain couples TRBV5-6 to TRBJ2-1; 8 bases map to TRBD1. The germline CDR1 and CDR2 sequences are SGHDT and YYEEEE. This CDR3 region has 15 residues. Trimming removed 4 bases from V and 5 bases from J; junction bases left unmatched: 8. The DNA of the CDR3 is TGTGCCAGCAGCCTCTGGACAGGGTACAACAATGAGCAGTTCTTC. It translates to CASSLWTGYNNEQFF.

The CDR3 region is CASSRPGQGVETQYF. CDR3 DNA sequence: TGTGCCAGCAGCCGCCCGGGACAGGGGGTAGAGACCCAGTACTTC. This chain joins TRBV5-5 and TRBJ2-5; 11 nucleotides line up with TRBD1. Looked up from germline, CDR1 is SGHKS and CDR2 is YYEKEE (reference sequence). V dropped 4 bases and J dropped 4; count of bases not matched to a gene: 6. This CDR3 comprises 15 residues.

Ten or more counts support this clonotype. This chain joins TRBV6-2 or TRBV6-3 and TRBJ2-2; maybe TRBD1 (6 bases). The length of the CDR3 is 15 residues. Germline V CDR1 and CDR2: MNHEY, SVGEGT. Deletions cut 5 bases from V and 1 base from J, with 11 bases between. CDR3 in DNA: TGTGCCAGCAGTACAGGACAGTTGAACACCGGGGAGCTGTTTTTT. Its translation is CASSTGQLNTGELFF.

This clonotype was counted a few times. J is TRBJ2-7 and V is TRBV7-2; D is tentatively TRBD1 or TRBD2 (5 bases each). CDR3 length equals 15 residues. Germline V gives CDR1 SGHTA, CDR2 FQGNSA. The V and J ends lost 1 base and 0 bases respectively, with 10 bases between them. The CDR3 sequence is CASSLGGATSYEQYF. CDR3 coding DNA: TGTGCCAGCAGCTTAGGAGGGGCCACCTCCTACGAGCAGTACTTC. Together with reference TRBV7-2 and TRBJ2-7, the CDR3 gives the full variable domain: GAGVSQSPSNKVTEKGKDVELRCDPISGHTALYWYRQSLGQGLEFLIYFQGNSAPDKSGLPSDRFSAERTGGSVSTLTIQRTQQEDSAVYLCASSLGGATSYEQYFGPGTRLTVT.

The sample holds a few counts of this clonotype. CDR3 DNA: TGTGCCAGCAGTTTAACGGGTATGCAGCCCCAGCATTTT. It specifies CASSLTGMQPQHF. The V call is TRBV12-3 or TRBV12-4, the J call TRBJ1-5; D gene uncertain. Trimming took 2 bases from V and 7 from J, leaving 9 bases between them. CDR3 size: 13 residues.

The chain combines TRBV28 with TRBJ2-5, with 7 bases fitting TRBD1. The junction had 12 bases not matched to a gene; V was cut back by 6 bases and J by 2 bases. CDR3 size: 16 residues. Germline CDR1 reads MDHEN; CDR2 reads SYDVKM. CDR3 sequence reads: CASSRRRGRGQETQYF. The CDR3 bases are TGTGCCAGCAGCCGTAGACGGGGCAGGGGGCAAGAGACCCAGTACTTC.

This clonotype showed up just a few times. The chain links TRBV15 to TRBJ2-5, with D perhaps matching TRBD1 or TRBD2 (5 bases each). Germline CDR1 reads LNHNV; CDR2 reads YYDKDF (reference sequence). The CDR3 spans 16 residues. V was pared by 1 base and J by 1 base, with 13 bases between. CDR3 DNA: TGTGCCACCAGCAGAGCCCCAGGGACCTTCCAAGAGACCCAGTACTTC. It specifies CATSRAPGTFQETQYF.

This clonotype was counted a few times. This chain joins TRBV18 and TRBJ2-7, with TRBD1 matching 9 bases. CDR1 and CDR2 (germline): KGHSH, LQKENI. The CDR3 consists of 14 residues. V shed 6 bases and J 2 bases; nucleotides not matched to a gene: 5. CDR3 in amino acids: CASSSGTGPYEQYF. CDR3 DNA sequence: TGTGCCAGCTCCTCCGGGACAGGGCCCTACGAGCAGTACTTC.

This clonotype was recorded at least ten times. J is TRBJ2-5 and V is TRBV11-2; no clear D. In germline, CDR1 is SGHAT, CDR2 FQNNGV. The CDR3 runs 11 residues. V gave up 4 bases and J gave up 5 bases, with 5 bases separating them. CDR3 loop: CASSYHETQYF. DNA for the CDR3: TGTGCCAGCAGCTATCATGAGACCCAGTACTTC.

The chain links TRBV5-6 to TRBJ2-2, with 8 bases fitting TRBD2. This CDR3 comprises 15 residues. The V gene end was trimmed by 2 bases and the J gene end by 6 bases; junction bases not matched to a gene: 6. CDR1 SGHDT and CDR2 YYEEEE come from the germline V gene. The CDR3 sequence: CASSFGRGDAGELFF. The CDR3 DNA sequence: TGTGCCAGCAGCTTCGGGCGGGGGGACGCCGGGGAGCTGTTTTTT.

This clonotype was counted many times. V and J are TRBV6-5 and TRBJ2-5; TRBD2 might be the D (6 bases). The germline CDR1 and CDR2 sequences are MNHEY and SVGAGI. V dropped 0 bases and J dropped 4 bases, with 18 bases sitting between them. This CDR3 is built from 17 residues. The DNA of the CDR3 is TGTGCCAGCAGTTACTCGAGTATTCCGAGCGGGCGAGAGACCCAGTACTTC. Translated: CASSYSSIPSGRETQYF.

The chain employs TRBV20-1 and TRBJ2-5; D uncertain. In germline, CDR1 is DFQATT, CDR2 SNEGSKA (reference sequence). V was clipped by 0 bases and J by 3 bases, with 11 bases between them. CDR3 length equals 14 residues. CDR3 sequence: CSARDRLAKETQYF. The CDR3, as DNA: TGCAGTGCTAGAGATCGATTGGCAAAAGAGACCCAGTACTTC.

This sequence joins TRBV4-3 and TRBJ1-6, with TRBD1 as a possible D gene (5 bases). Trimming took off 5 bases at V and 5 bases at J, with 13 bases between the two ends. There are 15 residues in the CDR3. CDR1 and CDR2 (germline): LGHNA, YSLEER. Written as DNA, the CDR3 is TGCGCCAGCAGCTTCCGACAGCGAGATAATTCACCCCTCCACTTT. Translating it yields CASSFRQRDNSPLHF.

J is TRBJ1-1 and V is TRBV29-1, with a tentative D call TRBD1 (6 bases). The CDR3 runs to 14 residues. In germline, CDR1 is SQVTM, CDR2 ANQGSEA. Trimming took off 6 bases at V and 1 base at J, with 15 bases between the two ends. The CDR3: CSVRGRHRNTEAFF. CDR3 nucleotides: TGCAGCGTCAGGGGTCGACACCGGAACACTGAAGCTTTCTTT.

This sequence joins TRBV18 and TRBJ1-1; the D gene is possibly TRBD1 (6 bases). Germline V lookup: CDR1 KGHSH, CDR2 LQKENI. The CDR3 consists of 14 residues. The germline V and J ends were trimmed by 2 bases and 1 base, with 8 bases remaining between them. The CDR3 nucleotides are TGTGCCAGCTCACCAGACAGGAAGAACACTGAAGCTTTCTTT. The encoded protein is CASSPDRKNTEAFF.

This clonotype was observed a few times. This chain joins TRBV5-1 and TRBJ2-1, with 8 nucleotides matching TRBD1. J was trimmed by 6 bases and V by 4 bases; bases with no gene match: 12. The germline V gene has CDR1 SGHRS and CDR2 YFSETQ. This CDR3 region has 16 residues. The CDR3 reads CASSTTGGVVVNEQFF. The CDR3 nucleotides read TGCGCCAGCAGCACAACAGGGGGAGTAGTGGTCAATGAGCAGTTCTTC. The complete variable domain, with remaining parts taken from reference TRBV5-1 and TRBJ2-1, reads KAGVTQTPRYLIKTRGQQVTLSCSPISGHRSVSWYQQTPGQGLQFLFEYFSETQRNKGNFPGRFSGRQFSNSRSEMNVSTLELGDSALYLCASSTTGGVVVNEQFFGPGTRLTVL.

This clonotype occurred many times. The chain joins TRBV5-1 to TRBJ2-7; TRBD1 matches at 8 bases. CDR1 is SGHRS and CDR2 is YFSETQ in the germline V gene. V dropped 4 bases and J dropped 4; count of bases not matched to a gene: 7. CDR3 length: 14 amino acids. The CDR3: CASSQGASIYEQYF. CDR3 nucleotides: TGCGCCAGCAGCCAGGGGGCGTCCATTTACGAGCAGTACTTC.

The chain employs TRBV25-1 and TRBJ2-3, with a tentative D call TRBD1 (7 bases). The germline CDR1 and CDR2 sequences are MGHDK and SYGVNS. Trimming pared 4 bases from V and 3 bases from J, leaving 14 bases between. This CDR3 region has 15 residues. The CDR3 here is CASSVQGRTTDTQYF. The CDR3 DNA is TGTGCCAGCAGTGTACAGGGGAGGACGACAGATACGCAGTATTTT. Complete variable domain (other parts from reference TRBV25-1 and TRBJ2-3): EADIYQTPRYLVIGTGKKITLECSQTMGHDKMYWYQQDPGMELHLIHYSYGVNSTEKGDLSSESTVSRIRTEHFPLTLESARPSHTSQYLCASSVQGRTTDTQYFGPGTRLTVL.

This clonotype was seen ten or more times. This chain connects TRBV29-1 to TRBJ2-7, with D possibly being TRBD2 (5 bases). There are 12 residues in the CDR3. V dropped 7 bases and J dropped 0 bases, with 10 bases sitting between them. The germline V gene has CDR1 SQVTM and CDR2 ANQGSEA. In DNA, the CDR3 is TGCAGCGCCGGAGGCCCCTCCTACGAGCAGTACTTC. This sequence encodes CSAGGPSYEQYF.

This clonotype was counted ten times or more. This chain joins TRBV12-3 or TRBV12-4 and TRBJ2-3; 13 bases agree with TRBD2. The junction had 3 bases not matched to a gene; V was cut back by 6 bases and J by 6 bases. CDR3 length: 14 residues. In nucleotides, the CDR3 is TGTGCCAGCAGACTAGCGGGGGGGCCGGATACGCAGTATTTT. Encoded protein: CASRLAGGPDTQYF.

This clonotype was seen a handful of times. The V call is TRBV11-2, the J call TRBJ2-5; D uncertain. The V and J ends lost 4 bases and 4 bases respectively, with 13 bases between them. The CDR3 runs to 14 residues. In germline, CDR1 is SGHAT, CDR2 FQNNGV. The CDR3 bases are TGTGCCAGCAGCTCCCCCTCGGCGACAGAGACCCAGTACTTC. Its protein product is CASSSPSATETQYF.